This TCR beta chain was documented in a study of T cells in Graves' hyperthyroidism and ophthalmopathy. Amplification yielded TCR beta CDR3 regions, with RNA transcripts as the source. The TCR CDR3 was amplified in a first-round RT-PCR using the HTBI primer set. TCRdb reanalysed the multiplex PCR reads using MiXCR and keeps one entry per CDR3 protein. This table holds some 300,000 distinct CDR3 sequences, 13% found once. The TCR originated in a woman aged 25 to 45 with Graves' hyperthyroidism that later progressed to Graves' ophthalmopathy. Material: blood.

CDR3 DNA: TGTGCCAGCAGCCATCCCGGGACAGGGAACACTGAAGCTTTCTTT. This gives the protein CASSHPGTGNTEAFF. The rearrangement joins TRBV7-6 to TRBJ1-1; 8 bases agree with TRBD1. V was pared by 5 bases and J by 1 base, with 6 bases of the junction left unmatched. Germline CDR1 reads SGHVS; CDR2 reads FNYEAQ. The CDR3 has 15 residues.